Listed below are T cell receptor beta chains from one sample, sequenced in a study of identical twins. TCRdb itself ran the 5' RACE reads through MiXCR, one entry per CDR3 protein. The sample records 400,000 to 650,000 distinct CDR3 sequences, approximately 22% being singletons. These data also formed part of another study, on T cells expressing NK-cell markers.

Sequenced: CD4+ T cells sorted from blood. These receptors were obtained from a woman under 30 in good health. Both conserved end residues are part of each CDR3. The D gene is left open where the match is weak. For some rows the clone size is stated as once, few or many, or as a class when expanded; others skip it.

v_call	clone_size	d_call	j_call	cdr3_nt	cdr3_aa
TRBV9	many	TRBD2	TRBJ2-2	TGTGCCAGCAGCGAGCGGGAGTGGAACACCGGGGAGCTGTTTTTT	CASSEREWNTGELFF
TRBV5-1	.	.	TRBJ2-2	TGCGCCAGCAGCGGGGTGGGGAACACCGGGGAGCTGTTTTTT	CASSGVGNTGELFF
TRBV20-1	.	.	TRBJ1-5	TGCAGTGCTAGAAGCGGGGGAGATCAGCCCCAGCATTTT	CSARSGGDQPQHF
TRBV20-1	few	TRBD2	TRBJ2-1	TGCAGTGCTAGAGCTCCTAGCGGGCACTTTCATGAGCAGTTCTTC	CSARAPSGHFHEQFF
TRBV11-1	.	TRBD2	TRBJ2-1	TGTGCCAGCAGCTCGGGACTAGCGGGGCGCAAATCGGCTTACAATGAGCAGTTCTTC	CASSSGLAGRKSAYNEQFF
TRBV6-1	few	TRBD1	TRBJ1-1	TGTGCCAGCAGGCCCACGGACAGGGAGAACACTGAAGCTTTCTTT	CASRPTDRENTEAFF
TRBV10-3	.	.	TRBJ2-7	TGTGCCATCAGTGAGTCGACAGGCAAATACGAGCAGTACTTC	CAISESTGKYEQYF
TRBV10-3	.	TRBD2	TRBJ2-1	TGTGCCATCAGTGAAAGAAGCGGGAGTTTAAGTAGTGAGCAGTTCTTC	CAISERSGSLSSEQFF
TRBV20-1	.	.	TRBJ1-2	TGCAGTGCTAGAAGGGGCGGCAACTATGGCTACACCTTC	CSARRGGNYGYTF
TRBV18	.	TRBD1	TRBJ2-4	TGTGCCAGCTCACCTCCGACAGGGGTCAAAAACATTCAGTACTTC	CASSPPTGVKNIQYF
TRBV6-5	few	TRBD1	TRBJ1-2	TGTGCCAGCAGTTCCATCGGGACAGGGAACTATGGCTACACCTTC	CASSSIGTGNYGYTF
TRBV7-2	.	.	TRBJ1-2	TGTGCCAGCAGCTTGCAGACAGGATCCGGAGGGGGCTACACCTTC	CASSLQTGSGGGYTF
TRBV12-3/TRBV12-4	many	.	TRBJ1-6	TGTGCCAGCAGTTTCAGGGGCTATAATTCACCCCTCCACTTT	CASSFRGYNSPLHF
TRBV10-1	.	.	TRBJ2-7	TGCGCCAGCAGTGACCGGCTTTACTACGAGCAGTACTTC	CASSDRLYYEQYF
TRBV12-3/TRBV12-4	.	TRBD1	TRBJ2-6	TGTGCCAGCGACAGGGCGCTGCCTGGGGCCAACGTCCTGACTTTC	CASDRALPGANVLTF
TRBV5-6	few	.	TRBJ2-6	TGTGCCAGCAGGGGGTATGGGGCCAACGTCCTGACTTTC	CASRGYGANVLTF
TRBV12-3/TRBV12-4	many	.	TRBJ2-7	TGTGCCAGCAGTTTGGCCTCCGGGACACCGGCCGAGCAGTACTTC	CASSLASGTPAEQYF
TRBV29-1	.	.	TRBJ2-1	TGCAGCGTTAGAGGGAGCTCCTACAATGAGCAGTTCTTC	CSVRGSSYNEQFF
TRBV5-1	.	.	TRBJ2-1	TGCGCCAGCAGCTTGGGGACGGTTGTGTCCAATGAGCAGTTCTTC	CASSLGTVVSNEQFF
TRBV5-1	many	TRBD1	TRBJ1-6	TGCGCCAGCACTTGGGCAGGGGGCGCGGGTTCACCCCTCCACTTT	CASTWAGGAGSPLHF
TRBV2	.	TRBD1	TRBJ2-5	TGTGCCAGCAGGGACAGGGAAGAGACCCAGTACTTC	CASRDREETQYF
TRBV18	.	TRBD2	TRBJ2-5	TGCGCCAGCTCGTCACTAGCGGGGGGGACCCAGTACTTC	CASSSLAGGTQYF
TRBV7-2	.	.	TRBJ2-7	TGTGCCAGCAGCCTTGATCAGGGTTTGTACGAGCAGTACTTC	CASSLDQGLYEQYF
TRBV12-3/TRBV12-4	many	.	TRBJ1-3	TGTGCCAGCAGCAGGGGAGAAAACACCATATATTTT	CASSRGENTIYF
TRBV20-1	few	TRBD2	TRBJ2-5	TGCAGTGCGACAGCGGGAGGGATATACGAGACCCAGTACTTC	CSATAGGIYETQYF
TRBV6-1	.	.	TRBJ1-1	TGTGCCAGCAGCCAGGGGATCGTGAACACTGAAGCTTTCTTT	CASSQGIVNTEAFF
TRBV13	few	.	TRBJ1-6	TGTGCCAGCAGCCTCCTCGCTGGACGGCAGAATTCACCCCTCCACTTT	CASSLLAGRQNSPLHF
TRBV5-1	.	TRBD1	TRBJ2-7	TGCGCCAGCAGCGATTACCAGGGGGCAAGGGAGCAGTACTTC	CASSDYQGAREQYF
TRBV10-3	many	TRBD1	TRBJ2-1	TGTGCCATCAGTGGGGGACAGGGGTCCTACAATGAGCAGTTCTTC	CAISGGQGSYNEQFF
TRBV10-3	.	.	TRBJ1-2	TGTGCCATCAGTCAGAACTATGGCTACACCTTC	CAISQNYGYTF
TRBV12-3/TRBV12-4	few	.	TRBJ1-1	TGTGCCAGCACCGGAGCGGGGAGGACTGAAGCTTTCTTT	CASTGAGRTEAFF
TRBV20-1	.	.	TRBJ1-2	TGCAGTGCTAGAGAACCAGACTACTATGGCTACACCTTC	CSAREPDYYGYTF
TRBV6-2/TRBV6-3	.	.	TRBJ2-7	TGTGCCAGCAGAGCCCCCTGGGCAGGGGTCAGCTCCTACGAGCAGTACTTC	CASRAPWAGVSSYEQYF
TRBV11-2	many	.	TRBJ1-5	TGTGCCAGCAGCTTACAGGCAGGGGGCAATCAGCCCCAGCATTTT	CASSLQAGGNQPQHF
TRBV24-1	many	TRBD1	TRBJ2-5	TGTGCCACCAGTGATGCCCGGGACCCAGGGGGGACCCAGTACTTC	CATSDARDPGGTQYF
TRBV5-1	.	.	TRBJ2-1	TGCGCCAGCAGCTTGGGAGGGACCCAATCCTGGAATGAGCAGTTCTTC	CASSLGGTQSWNEQFF
TRBV27	.	.	TRBJ2-7	TGTGCCAGCAGTTTATCCAGACAGCTGACCTACGAGCAGTACTTC	CASSLSRQLTYEQYF
TRBV19	.	.	TRBJ2-3	TGTGCCAGTAGTATCGGCGGAGATACGCAGTATTTT	CASSIGGDTQYF
TRBV9	.	.	TRBJ2-1	TGTGCCAGCAGCGTCGGTTTTTACAATGAGCAGTTCTTC	CASSVGFYNEQFF
TRBV5-1	.	TRBD1	TRBJ2-7	TGCGCCAGCAGCTTGGACGTACGGGGGACAGGGGTCTCCTACGAGCAGTACTTC	CASSLDVRGTGVSYEQYF
TRBV7-2	.	TRBD1	TRBJ1-3	TGTGCCAGCAGCTCTCAAACAGGGGCCGGAAACACCATATATTTT	CASSSQTGAGNTIYF
TRBV4-3	many	TRBD1	TRBJ2-7	TGCGCCAGCAGCACCCAGACAGGGACCGAGCAGTACTTC	CASSTQTGTEQYF
TRBV6-5	few	.	TRBJ2-5	TGTGCCAGCAGCCCCGTCGGAGTGGCCCAGTACTTC	CASSPVGVAQYF
TRBV18	.	TRBD2	TRBJ2-1	TGTGCCAGCTCATCTACTAGCGGGAGAGACAATGAGCAGTTCTTC	CASSSTSGRDNEQFF
TRBV12-3/TRBV12-4	few	TRBD2	TRBJ2-1	TGTGCCAGCAGTTTTAAAGGACTAGCCGGCTCCTACAATGAGCAGTTCTTC	CASSFKGLAGSYNEQFF
TRBV10-3	.	TRBD1	TRBJ2-5	TGTGCCATCAGCCCCGGGACAGGGAAAGAGACCCAGTACTTC	CAISPGTGKETQYF
TRBV15	many	TRBD1	TRBJ2-1	TGTGCCACCAGCCCTTCCGGGACAGGGCTTAAGAATGAGCAGTTCTTC	CATSPSGTGLKNEQFF
TRBV20-1	few	.	TRBJ2-5	TGCAGTGCTAGGTCTAGCGTGGAGACCCAGTACTTC	CSARSSVETQYF
TRBV20-1	.	TRBD1	TRBJ2-2	TGCAGTGCTGCGACAGGGATGAGCACCGGGGAGCTGTTTTTT	CSAATGMSTGELFF
TRBV6-2/TRBV6-3	.	.	TRBJ1-5	TGTGCCAGCAGGAGCATCGGAGGTGGCAATCAGCCCCAGCATTTT	CASRSIGGGNQPQHF
TRBV6-5	few	TRBD1	TRBJ1-6	TGTGCCAGCAGTTACGCCGACAGGGCCAATTCACCCCTCCACTTT	CASSYADRANSPLHF
TRBV2	few	TRBD2	TRBJ2-5	TGTGCCAGCAGCGGACTAGCGGTATCCCAAGAGACCCAGTACTTC	CASSGLAVSQETQYF
TRBV10-2	few	.	TRBJ2-2	TGCGCCAGCAGCCTAAGGGGTACGGACACCGGGGAGCTGTTTTTT	CASSLRGTDTGELFF
TRBV3-1	.	.	TRBJ2-3	TGTGCCAGCAGCCAAGACAGGCAGGGACCTAGCACAGATACGCAGTATTTT	CASSQDRQGPSTDTQYF
TRBV6-5	.	TRBD2	TRBJ2-7	TGTGCCAGCAGTTACTCGAGCGGGAGCGGTGGCGAGCAGTACTTC	CASSYSSGSGGEQYF
TRBV15	.	.	TRBJ2-5	TGTGCCACCGCACGGACTGATCACACAGAGACCCAGTACTTC	CATARTDHTETQYF
TRBV5-1	few	TRBD1	TRBJ2-2	TGCGCCAGCAGCCCAGGACAGGTCACCGGGGAGCTGTTTTTT	CASSPGQVTGELFF
TRBV6-2/TRBV6-3	few	TRBD2	TRBJ2-1	TGTGCCAGCAGCCGTACTAGCGGGAGAGGTGGTGAGCAGTTCTTC	CASSRTSGRGGEQFF
TRBV4-1	few	TRBD2	TRBJ2-3	TGCGCCAGCAGCCACAGAACGACTAGCGGGGGTCTCACAGATACGCAGTATTTT	CASSHRTTSGGLTDTQYF
TRBV6-2/TRBV6-3	many	.	TRBJ2-3	TGTGCCAGCAGACTCGGGGCCACAGATACGCAGTATTTT	CASRLGATDTQYF